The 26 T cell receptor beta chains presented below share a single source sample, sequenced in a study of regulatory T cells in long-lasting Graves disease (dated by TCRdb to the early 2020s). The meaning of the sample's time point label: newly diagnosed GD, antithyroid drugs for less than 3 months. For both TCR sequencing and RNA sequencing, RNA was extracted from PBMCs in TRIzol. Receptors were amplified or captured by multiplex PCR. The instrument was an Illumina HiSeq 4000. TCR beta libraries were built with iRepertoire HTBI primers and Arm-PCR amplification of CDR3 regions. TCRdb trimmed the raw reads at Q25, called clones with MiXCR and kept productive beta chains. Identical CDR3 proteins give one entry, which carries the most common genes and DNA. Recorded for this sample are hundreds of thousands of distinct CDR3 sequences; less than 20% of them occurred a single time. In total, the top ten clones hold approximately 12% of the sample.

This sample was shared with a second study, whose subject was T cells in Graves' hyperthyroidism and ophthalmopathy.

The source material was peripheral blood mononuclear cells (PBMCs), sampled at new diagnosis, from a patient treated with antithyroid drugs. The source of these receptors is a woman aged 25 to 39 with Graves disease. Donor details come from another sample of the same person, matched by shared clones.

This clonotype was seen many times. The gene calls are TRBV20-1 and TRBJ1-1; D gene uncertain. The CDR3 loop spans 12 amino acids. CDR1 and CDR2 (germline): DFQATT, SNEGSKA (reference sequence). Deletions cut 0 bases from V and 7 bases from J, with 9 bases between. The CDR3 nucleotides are TGCAGTGCTAGAGATGCGGAAGGTGAAGCTTTCTTT. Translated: CSARDAEGEAFF.

CDR3: CAGRHGPLSEKLFF. CDR3 in DNA: TGTGCCGGCCGCCACGGTCCCCTCTCTGAAAAACTGTTTTTT. This chain uses TRBV7-2 with TRBJ1-4; no clear D gene. This CDR3 is 14 amino acids long. V lost 11 bases and J 7 bases, leaving 20 bases between the germline ends. Per the germline V gene, CDR1 is SGHTA and CDR2 is FQGNSA.

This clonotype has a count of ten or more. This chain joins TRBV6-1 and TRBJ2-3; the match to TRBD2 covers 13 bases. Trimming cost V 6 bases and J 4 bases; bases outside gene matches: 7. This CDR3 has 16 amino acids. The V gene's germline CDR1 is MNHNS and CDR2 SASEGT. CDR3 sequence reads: CASRLTSGRAADTQYF. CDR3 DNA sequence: TGTGCCAGCAGGCTTACTAGCGGGAGGGCCGCAGATACGCAGTATTTT.

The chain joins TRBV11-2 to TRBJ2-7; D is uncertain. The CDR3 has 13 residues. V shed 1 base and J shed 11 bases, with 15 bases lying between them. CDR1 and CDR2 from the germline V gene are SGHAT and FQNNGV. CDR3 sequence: CASSLVRQASEYF. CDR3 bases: TGTGCCAGCAGCTTAGTAAGGCAAGCATCGGAGTACTTC.

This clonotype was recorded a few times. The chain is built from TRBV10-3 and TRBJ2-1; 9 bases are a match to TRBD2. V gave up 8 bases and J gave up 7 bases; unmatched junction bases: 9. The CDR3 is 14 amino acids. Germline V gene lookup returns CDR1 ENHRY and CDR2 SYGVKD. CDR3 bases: TGTGCCATCGAGGCGGGAGGGGCGGGGAATGAGCAGTTCTTC. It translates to CAIEAGGAGNEQFF.

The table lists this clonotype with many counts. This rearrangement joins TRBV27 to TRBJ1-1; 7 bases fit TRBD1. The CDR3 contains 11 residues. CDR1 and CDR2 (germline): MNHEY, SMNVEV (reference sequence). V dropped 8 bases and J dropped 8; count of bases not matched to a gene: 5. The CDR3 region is CASHRGQEAFF. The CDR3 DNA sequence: TGTGCCAGCCACAGGGGACAGGAAGCTTTCTTT.

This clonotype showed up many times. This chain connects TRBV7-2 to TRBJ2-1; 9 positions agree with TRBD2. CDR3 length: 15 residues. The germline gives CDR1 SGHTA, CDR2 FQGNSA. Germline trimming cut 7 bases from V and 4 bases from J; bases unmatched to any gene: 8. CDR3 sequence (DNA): TGTGCCAGCACCCGTCTAGCGGGACAGTACAATGAGCAGTTCTTC. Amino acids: CASTRLAGQYNEQFF.

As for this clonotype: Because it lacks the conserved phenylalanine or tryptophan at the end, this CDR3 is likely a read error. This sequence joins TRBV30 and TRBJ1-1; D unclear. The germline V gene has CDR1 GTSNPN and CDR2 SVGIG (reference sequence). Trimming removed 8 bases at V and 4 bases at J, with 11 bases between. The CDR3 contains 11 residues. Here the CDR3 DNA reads TGTGCCCAATACCACGTCACTGAAGCTTTCCTT. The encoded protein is CAQYHVTEAFL.

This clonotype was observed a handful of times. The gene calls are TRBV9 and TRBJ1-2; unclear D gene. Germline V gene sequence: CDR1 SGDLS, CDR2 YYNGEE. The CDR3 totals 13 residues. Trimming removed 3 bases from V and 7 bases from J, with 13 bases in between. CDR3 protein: CASSGEGGSGYTF. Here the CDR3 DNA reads TGTGCCAGCAGCGGGGAGGGAGGAAGTGGCTACACCTTC.

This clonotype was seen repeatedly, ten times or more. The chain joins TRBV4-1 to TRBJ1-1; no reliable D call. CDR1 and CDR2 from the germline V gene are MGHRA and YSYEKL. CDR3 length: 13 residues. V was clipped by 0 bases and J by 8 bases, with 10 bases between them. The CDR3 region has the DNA TGCGCCAGCAGCCAAGATCGGTTATTAGAAGCTTTCTTT. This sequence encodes CASSQDRLLEAFF.

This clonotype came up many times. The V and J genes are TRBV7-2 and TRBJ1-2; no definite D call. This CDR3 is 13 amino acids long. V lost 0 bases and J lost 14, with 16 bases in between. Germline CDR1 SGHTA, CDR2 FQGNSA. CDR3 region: CASSLANLGLQTF. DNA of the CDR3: TGTGCCAGCAGCTTAGCGAATTTGGGTCTTCAGACCTTC.

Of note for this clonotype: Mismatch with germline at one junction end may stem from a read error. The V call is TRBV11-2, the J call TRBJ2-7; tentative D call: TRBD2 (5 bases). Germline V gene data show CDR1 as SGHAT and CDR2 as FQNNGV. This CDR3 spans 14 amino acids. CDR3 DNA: TGTGCCAGCAGCCCCACTTACGCGGGCTACGAGCTGTACTTC. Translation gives CASSPTYAGYELYF.

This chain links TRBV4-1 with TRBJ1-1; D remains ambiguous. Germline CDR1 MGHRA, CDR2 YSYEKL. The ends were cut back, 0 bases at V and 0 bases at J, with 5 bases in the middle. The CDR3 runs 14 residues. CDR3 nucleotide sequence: TGCGCCAGCAGCCAAGAGCGCATGAACACTGAAGCTTTCTTT. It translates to CASSQERMNTEAFF.

In DNA form, the CDR3 reads TGTGCCTGGACCGGGACAGGGGGTGAAACTGAAGCTTTCTTT. Translation gives CAWTGTGGETEAFF. The chain links TRBV30 to TRBJ1-1; TRBD1 agrees at 11 bases. Germline assignment: CDR1 GTSNPN and CDR2 SVGIG (reference sequence). The CDR3 sequence is 14 residues long. V was clipped by 4 bases and J by 5 bases; unmatched bases: 6.

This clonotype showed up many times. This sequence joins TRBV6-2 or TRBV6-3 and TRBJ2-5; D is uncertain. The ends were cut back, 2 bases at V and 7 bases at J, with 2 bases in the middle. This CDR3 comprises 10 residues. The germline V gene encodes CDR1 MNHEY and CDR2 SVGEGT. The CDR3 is CASSYGTQYF. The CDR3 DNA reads TGTGCCAGCAGTTACGGGACCCAGTACTTC.

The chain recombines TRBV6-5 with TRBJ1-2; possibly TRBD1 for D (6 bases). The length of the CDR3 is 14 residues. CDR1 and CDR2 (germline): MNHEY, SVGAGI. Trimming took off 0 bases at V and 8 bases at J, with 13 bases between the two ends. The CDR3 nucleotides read TGTGCCAGCAGTTACTCGGGTTCAGGGGACGGCTACACCTTC. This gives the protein CASSYSGSGDGYTF.

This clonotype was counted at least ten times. The CDR3 region has the DNA TGTGCCAGCACCCCCGGGGGGACAGACTCCTACGAGCAGTACTTC. It yields the protein CASTPGGTDSYEQYF. The chain links TRBV28 to TRBJ2-7; D tentatively reads TRBD1 or TRBD2 (7 bases each). The V gene lost 7 bases and the J gene lost 0 bases, with 16 bases spanning the gap. The germline gives CDR1 MDHEN, CDR2 SYDVKM. This CDR3 has 15 residues.

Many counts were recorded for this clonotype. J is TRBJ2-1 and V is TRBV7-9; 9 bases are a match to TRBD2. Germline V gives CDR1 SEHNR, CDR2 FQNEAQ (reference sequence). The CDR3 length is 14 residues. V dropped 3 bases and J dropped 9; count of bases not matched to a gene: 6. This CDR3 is CASSLLAGWGEQFF. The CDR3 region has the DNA TGTGCCAGCAGCTTGCTAGCGGGATGGGGTGAGCAGTTCTTC.

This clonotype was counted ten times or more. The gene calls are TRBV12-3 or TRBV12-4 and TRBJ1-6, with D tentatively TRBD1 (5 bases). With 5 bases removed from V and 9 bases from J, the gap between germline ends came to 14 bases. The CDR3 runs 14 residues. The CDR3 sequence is CASSLGVGGSPLHF. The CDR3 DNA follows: TGTGCCAGCAGTCTGGGGGTTGGAGGTTCACCCCTCCACTTT.

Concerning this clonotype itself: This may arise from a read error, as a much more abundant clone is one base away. Here the CDR3 DNA reads TGTGCCGGAAGCCCTGTGGGGGACGCCTACGAGCAGTTCTTC. It yields the protein CAGSPVGDAYEQFF. V usage is TRBV6-2 or TRBV6-3 and J usage is TRBJ2-1; tentatively, D is TRBD1 or TRBD2 (5 bases each). The V gene's germline CDR1 is MNHEY and CDR2 SVGEGT. V lost 11 bases and J 10 bases, leaving 24 bases between the germline ends. The CDR3 contains 14 residues.

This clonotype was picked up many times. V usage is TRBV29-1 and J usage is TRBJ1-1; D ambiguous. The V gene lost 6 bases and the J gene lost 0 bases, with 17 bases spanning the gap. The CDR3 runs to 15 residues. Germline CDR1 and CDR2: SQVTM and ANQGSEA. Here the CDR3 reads CSVAPDRQMNTEAFF. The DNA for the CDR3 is TGCAGCGTGGCGCCCGATCGACAAATGAACACTGAAGCTTTCTTT.

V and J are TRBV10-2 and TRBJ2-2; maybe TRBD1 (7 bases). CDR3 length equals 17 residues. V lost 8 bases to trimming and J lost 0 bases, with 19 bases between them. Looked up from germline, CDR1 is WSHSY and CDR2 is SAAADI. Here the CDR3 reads CASSGGGGFTNTGELFF. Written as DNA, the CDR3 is TGCGCCAGCTCCGGAGGGGGCGGCTTCACGAACACCGGGGAGCTGTTTTTT.

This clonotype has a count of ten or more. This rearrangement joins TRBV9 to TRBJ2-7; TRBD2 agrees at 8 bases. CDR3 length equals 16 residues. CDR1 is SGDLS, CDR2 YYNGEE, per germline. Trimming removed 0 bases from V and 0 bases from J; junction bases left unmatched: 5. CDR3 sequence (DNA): TGTGCCAGCAGCGTAGGTCCCGCGGGGGGCTCCTACGAGCAGTACTTC. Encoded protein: CASSVGPAGGSYEQYF.

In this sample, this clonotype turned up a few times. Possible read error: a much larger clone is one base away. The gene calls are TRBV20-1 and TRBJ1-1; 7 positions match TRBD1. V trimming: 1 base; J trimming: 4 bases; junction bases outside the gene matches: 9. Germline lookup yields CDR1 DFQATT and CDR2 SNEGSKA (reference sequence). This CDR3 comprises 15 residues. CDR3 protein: CSARGRQGWGTEAFF. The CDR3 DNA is TGCAGTGCTAGAGGTCGACAGGGTTGGGGCACTGAAGCTTTCTTT.

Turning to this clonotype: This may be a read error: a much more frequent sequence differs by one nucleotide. In nucleotides, the CDR3 is TGTGCCATCACCGCTAACGGGGGGACAGGGGAGACCGGGGAGCTGTTTTTT. Its translation: CAITANGGTGETGELFF. This chain links TRBV10-3 with TRBJ2-2; 10 bases are a match to TRBD1. The CDR3 covers 17 residues. V lost 7 bases to trimming and J lost 5 bases; unmatched junction nucleotides: 13. Germline V CDR1 and CDR2: ENHRY, SYGVKD.

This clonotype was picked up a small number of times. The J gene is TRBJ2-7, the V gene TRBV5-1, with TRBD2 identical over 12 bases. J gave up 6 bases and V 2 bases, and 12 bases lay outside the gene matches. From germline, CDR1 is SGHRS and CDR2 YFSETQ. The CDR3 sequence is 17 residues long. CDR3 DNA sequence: TGCGCCAGCAGCTTTACACTAGCGGGAGGCCCCCGTGCCGAGCAGTACTTC. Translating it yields CASSFTLAGGPRAEQYF.